Sequencing of this T cell receptor beta chain was carried out in a study of T cells in localized non-small cell lung cancer. Profiling relied on immunoSEQ multiplex PCR, and the TCRdb table lists in-frame clones only, not all of them. This sample has approximately 30,000 clones; about 85% occur once, and the top ten carry less than 20%. Trimming pared 4 bases from V and 4 bases from J, leaving 18 bases between. The V gene's germline CDR1 is SGHKS and CDR2 YYEKEE (reference sequence). The CDR3 loop spans 15 amino acids. V is TRBV5-5 and J is TRBJ2-7; either TRBD1 or TRBD2 may fit D (5 bases each). The sequences come from peripheral blood mononuclear cells, collected before any cancer treatment. The receptor's source is a man aged 35 to 69 with stage III lung adenocarcinoma. In nucleotides, the CDR3 is TGTGCCAGCAGCAAGGGACCCAGAGAGCAGTACGAGCAGTACTTC. Protein sequence: CASSKGPREQYEQYF.